The clone carrying this TCR beta chain was found once. Its antigen is unknown. Germline V gene data show CDR1 as LGHNA and CDR2 as YNFKEQ. Trimming shortened V by 0 bases and J by 0 bases, and 9 bases separated the two germline ends. The CDR3 length is 16 residues. The sample is drawn from a study of a mutant IDH1 vaccine in newly diagnosed glioma. About the research overall: Former treatment meant radiotherapy, temozolomide, or both; the majority had gotten both. Study observations and caveats: Shifts in the top peripheral T cell clonotypes seemed unrelated to pseudoprogression.

The time point: baseline, week 1 (first vaccination visit). Treatment specified: pre-vaccination baseline after standard-of-care therapy. Each of the donors came in with new WHO grade 3 or 4 astrocytomas that were IDH1-mutant and ATRX-lost. Some clones are missing from TCRdb's copy, which holds only in-frame ones; the method was immunoSEQ multiplex PCR. The sample carries 70,000 to 95,000 clones, roughly 82% recorded once. The sample here was PBMCs, taken from a glioma patient treated with radiotherapy, temozolomide or both. V and J are TRBV4-2 and TRBJ2-1; D may match TRBD1 or TRBD2 (5 bases each). The sequence came from a man aged 40-50 years with glioma. Some clones in this sample may be carry-over from other donors' samples. The CDR3 reads CASSQESGTSYNEQFF. CDR3 nucleotides: TGTGCCAGCAGCCAAGAGTCGGGGACCTCCTACAATGAGCAGTTCTTC.